This record concerns one TCR beta chain sequence. Its cognate antigen has yet to be identified. Libraries were made using 5' RACE. For each TCR library, approximately 3,700 ng of total RNA was used. For each sample, cDNA synthesis was carried out in eight separate reactions using SMARTScribe reverse transcriptase. During cDNA synthesis, template switching was used to introduce unique molecular identifiers that contained a 6-nucleotide sample barcode. Amplification of TCRalpha and TCRbeta cDNA involved two nested PCRs of 16 and 9 cycles, and each PCR was followed by bead purification. Before amplification, the cDNA was treated with uracil DNA-glycosylase and purified using the QIAquick PCR purification kit. The second PCR was the step at which Illumina TruSeq-compatible adapters and sample-specific barcodes were added. TapeStation and Qubit were used to check library quality and concentration, and roughly 5 ng of each library went into the pool. Sequencing of the pooled libraries was done on an Illumina HiSeq2500 single-index Rapid Run using custom sequencing primers and 2 x 100 bp reads. The authors processed their data as follows. PCR and sequencing errors were corrected by UMI-based consensus assembly using MiGEC version 1.2.6. MiXCR version 2.1.1 was used to carry out V(D)J alignment, clonotype assembly and CDR3 extraction. To normalise gene usage, clonotype sharing and MAIT/NKT TCR abundance, the analysis used the top 1000, 10 000 and 20 000 clonotypes per sample. Diversity was computed as the inverse Simpson index with the vegan R package after downsampling to 27 000 UMIs. Paired Mann-Whitney U tests on discordant twin pairs were used, with Benjamini-Hochberg multiple-testing correction. After TCRdb reprocessed the reads, each CDR3 protein sequence was kept as one row, without DNA. TCRdb's processing, not the authors' own work, is the source of the V and J calls. The sample table gives about 450,000 distinct CDR3 sequences. 2% to 3% of the sample rests with the top ten.

The sample belongs to a study of monozygotic twins with inflammatory bowel disease (dated by TCRdb to the late 2010s). At the level of the whole study: A total of roughly 28 monozygotic twin pairs were included in the full study, comprising nine German pairs (four IBD-concordant, five IBD-discordant) and 19 IBD-discordant Danish pairs. The search for disease-associated traits relied mainly on comparing IBD patients with their genetically identical healthy co-twins within discordant pairs. Each individual had, on average, about 151 000 unique TCRalpha sequences and 181 000 unique TCRbeta sequences available for analysis. Results the study describes overall, beyond this receptor: Compared with healthy twins, IBD patients shared fewer clonotypes with other individuals, and the difference was most pronounced in patients with signs of disease activity. Different T cell subtypes could not be distinguished in the analysis. Background noise and inter-individual variability may have been introduced into the repertoires by the differing immunosuppressive treatments among patients. No difference in repertoire similarity was observed between concordant and discordant twins, possibly owing to limited statistical power. No single strong signal or clonotype linked to IBD turned up in the results, so the idea that one exists was not supported. IBD patients had lower TCRbeta repertoire diversity, measured by the inverse Simpson index, than their healthy co-twins.

A roughly 2.6 ml peripheral blood sample was drawn into PAXgene tubes per donor and stored at -80°C. Without any T cell sorting, total RNA was extracted from whole blood using the PAXgene blood miRNA kit on an automated QIAcube. Peripheral blood from monozygotic twin pairs, either concordant or discordant for inflammatory bowel disease, underwent deep TCRalpha and TCRbeta repertoire profiling that used unique molecular barcoding. Smoking habits were recorded for all twin pairs, and each individual was classified as a current, former or never smoker. The CDR3 has 15 amino acids, counting the end cysteine and phenylalanine. DNA for this receptor is not on file. CDR1 and CDR2 were assigned from the germline V gene (reference sequence) as LNHDA and SQIVND.

This clonotype originated in a human donor with ulcerative colitis or Crohn's disease, or a healthy co-twin of an affected twin (not recorded which). The chain joins TRBV19 to TRBJ2-2; TCRdb's D gene call, TRBD2, goes unchecked for lack of DNA. The sequenced material came from blood. The CDR3 protein sequence reads: CASRFRTINTGELFF.